These T cell receptor beta chains were read from a single sample in a study of T cells in Graves' hyperthyroidism and ophthalmopathy. TCRdb used MiXCR to reprocess the multiplex PCR reads, holding one entry per CDR3 protein. The data show about 510,000 distinct CDR3 sequences, with 35% to 50% seen just once and 44% held by the top ten. Sequencing was done on a sample of peripheral blood or thyroid tissue (not recorded which). These TCRs come from an adult woman with Graves' disease, either hyperthyroidism or ophthalmopathy (not recorded which). Both conserved end residues are part of each CDR3. Each record gives: clone size, V gene, CDR3 protein. Rows give clone size only sometimes, using once, few, many, or a class for an expanded clone.

abundance: -
v_gene: TRBV7-6
CDR3aa: CASSLGPRIEAFF

abundance: many
v_gene: TRBV4-2
CDR3aa: CASSSGTFQETQYF

abundance: few
v_gene: TRBV10-2
CDR3aa: CASSGKVGRWNTEAFF

abundance: once
v_gene: TRBV14
CDR3aa: CASSQDSLPELKTQYF

abundance: -
v_gene: TRBV7-2
CDR3aa: CASSPPAGRIETQYF

abundance: -
v_gene: TRBV29-1
CDR3aa: CSAPGQGPNYGYTF

abundance: -
v_gene: TRBV5-8
CDR3aa: CASSLEGEWETQYF

abundance: many
v_gene: TRBV5-1
CDR3aa: CASSLEGGGNEKLFF

abundance: many
v_gene: TRBV7-9
CDR3aa: CASSTTSGGPYEQYF

abundance: many
v_gene: TRBV29-1
CDR3aa: CSVPGQVDMGTQYF

abundance: many
v_gene: TRBV2
CDR3aa: CASSEEGMSTEAFF

abundance: many
v_gene: TRBV6-5
CDR3aa: CASSYLPRGIGNQPQHF

abundance: -
v_gene: TRBV15
CDR3aa: CATSRDEEGGEQYF

abundance: many
v_gene: TRBV5-1
CDR3aa: CASSLAPGRETQYF

abundance: many
v_gene: TRBV12-3/TRBV12-4
CDR3aa: CASIQVSGTNTGELFF

abundance: -
v_gene: TRBV5-1
CDR3aa: CASSYTGTAYEQYF

abundance: few
v_gene: TRBV20-1
CDR3aa: CSARAIRPLGAGNTIYF

abundance: few
v_gene: TRBV9
CDR3aa: CASSYGGPTEAFF

abundance: few
v_gene: TRBV29-1
CDR3aa: CSVAQGQSTEAFF

abundance: few
v_gene: TRBV27
CDR3aa: CASSATQRGYEQYF

abundance: -
v_gene: TRBV15
CDR3aa: CATSRGSGQGGFYGYTF

abundance: -
v_gene: TRBV11-2
CDR3aa: CASSRPQGAGANVLTF

abundance: -
v_gene: TRBV5-1
CDR3aa: CASSWDRFYEQYF

abundance: few
v_gene: TRBV7-6
CDR3aa: CASSLGREVAGTQYF

abundance: few
v_gene: TRBV20-1
CDR3aa: CSARSPVSYEQYF

abundance: few
v_gene: TRBV24-1
CDR3aa: CATSESLAGLGETQYF

abundance: -
v_gene: TRBV7-2
CDR3aa: CASSQLTGSEQYF

abundance: many
v_gene: TRBV7-8
CDR3aa: CASSFGISYEQYF

abundance: -
v_gene: TRBV5-1
CDR3aa: CASSLAGQAHQPQHF

abundance: many
v_gene: TRBV11-2
CDR3aa: CASSSSSGETQYF

abundance: -
v_gene: TRBV7-2
CDR3aa: CASSLDRAEKLFF

abundance: -
v_gene: TRBV7-9
CDR3aa: CASIRGAGNTEAFF

abundance: many
v_gene: TRBV9
CDR3aa: CASSVGAGEQYF

abundance: many
v_gene: TRBV5-1
CDR3aa: CASSSGTWAGELFF

abundance: -
v_gene: TRBV20-1
CDR3aa: CSASPPLEAFF

abundance: many
v_gene: TRBV29-1
CDR3aa: CSVWRAPTGELFF

abundance: many
v_gene: TRBV20-1
CDR3aa: CSALEGAGNQPQHF

abundance: many
v_gene: TRBV20-1
CDR3aa: CSAHRGLVETQYF

abundance: -
v_gene: TRBV7-9
CDR3aa: CASSWTGAGGNTIYF

abundance: many
v_gene: TRBV7-2
CDR3aa: CASSFKGAQYF

abundance: many
v_gene: TRBV2
CDR3aa: CASSDRGSWNTEAFF

abundance: many
v_gene: TRBV5-6
CDR3aa: CASSFGTPVEKLFF